The 24 T cell receptor beta chains listed next were all sequenced from one sample in a study of OX40 agonist ivuxolimab in advanced cancers. TCRdb's copy holds only in-frame clones and misses some; the assay was immunoSEQ multiplex PCR. Among 75,000 to 100,000 clones, 70% to 85% were seen once, and the ten largest hold around 5.8%. This specimen was CD4+ or CD8+ T cells sorted from blood, taken in a trial of the OX40 agonist ivuxolimab. These receptors all come from an adult with an advanced solid tumor such as melanoma, head and neck, liver or kidney cancer.

J is TRBJ1-2 and V is TRBV7-9; maybe TRBD1 (6 bases). The V gene lost 2 bases and the J gene lost 6 bases, with 16 bases spanning the gap. The CDR3 is 15 amino acids. Germline CDR1 reads SEHNR; CDR2 reads FQNEAQ (reference sequence). In DNA form, the CDR3 reads TGTGCCAGCAGCTTAAACCTCAACAGGGCCCATGGCTACACCTTC. It specifies CASSLNLNRAHGYTF.

The rearrangement joins TRBV6-1 to TRBJ1-3, with TRBD1 as a possible D gene (6 bases). The germline V gene has CDR1 MNHNS and CDR2 SASEGT. Between the trimmed V and J ends, which lost 2 bases and 0 bases, there was a span of 14 bases. This CDR3 has 17 residues. The CDR3 reads CASSERTQGFSGNTIYF. As DNA, the CDR3 is TGTGCCAGCAGTGAAAGGACACAGGGATTCTCTGGAAACACCATATATTTT.

The chain employs TRBV5-1 and TRBJ2-3, with D perhaps TRBD1 or TRBD2 (5 bases each). The CDR3 sequence is 16 residues long. Deletions cut 5 bases from V and 2 bases from J, with 18 bases between. The germline V gene has CDR1 SGHRS and CDR2 YFSETQ. CDR3 amino acids: CASSFQQEAPTDTQYF. The CDR3 nucleotides read TGCGCCAGCAGTTTTCAACAGGAGGCCCCCACAGATACGCAGTATTTT.

J is TRBJ2-1 and V is TRBV7-3; D might be TRBD1 (6 bases). CDR3 length equals 14 residues. The ends were cut back, 5 bases at V and 4 bases at J, with 12 bases in the middle. The germline CDR1 and CDR2 sequences are SGHTA and FQGTGA. Written as DNA, the CDR3 is TGTGCCAGCAGCCCGGACAGAATTTACAATGAGCAGTTCTTC. Translated, it gives CASSPDRIYNEQFF.

This clone was counted a single time. The rearrangement joins TRBV5-8 to TRBJ1-2; 8 bases fit TRBD1. The CDR3 runs 14 residues. Germline V gives CDR1 SGHTS, CDR2 YDEGEE. V shed 4 bases and J 4 bases; nucleotides not matched to a gene: 6. CDR3 sequence: CASSEGQGTYGYTF. The CDR3 nucleotides read TGTGCCAGCAGCGAAGGACAGGGAACCTATGGCTACACCTTC.

The chain is built from TRBV4-3 and TRBJ1-5, with 8 positions matching TRBD1. CDR3 length equals 15 residues. CDR1 and CDR2 from the germline V gene are LGHNA and YSLEER. Trimming removed 0 bases from V and 6 bases from J; junction bases left unmatched: 4. The CDR3 DNA reads as TGCGCCAGCAGCCAAGATCAGGGGGCGTCTCAGCCCCAGCATTTT. Its translation: CASSQDQGASQPQHF.

This clone was seen once. V usage is TRBV29-1 and J usage is TRBJ2-1; 12 positions agree with TRBD2. CDR3 size: 15 residues. V was clipped by 0 bases and J by 9 bases; unmatched bases: 6. Germline CDR1 is SQVTM and CDR2 is ANQGSEA. The CDR3 DNA sequence: TGCAGCGTTGAAGAAGGACTAGCGGGAAGAGGTGAGCAGTTCTTC. Protein sequence: CSVEEGLAGRGEQFF.

The rearrangement links TRBV30 to TRBJ2-1, with 7 bases lining up with TRBD1. The J segment lost 9 bases and the V segment lost 3 bases, leaving 11 bases of the junction unmatched. The CDR3 has 14 residues. CDR1 is GTSNPN, CDR2 SVGIG, per germline (reference sequence). CDR3 DNA sequence: TGTGCCTGGAGCGACGGACAGGTCATAGGTGAGCAGTTCTTC. Its translation is CAWSDGQVIGEQFF.

V gene TRBV2 combines with J gene TRBJ2-1, with D perhaps matching TRBD1 or TRBD2 (5 bases each). The CDR3 totals 14 residues. V lost 0 bases and J 4 bases, leaving 7 bases between the germline ends. Germline V lookup: CDR1 SNHLY, CDR2 FYNNEI. The CDR3 reads CASSEAGPYNEQFF. For the CDR3, the DNA is TGTGCCAGCAGTGAAGCGGGACCATACAATGAGCAGTTCTTC. Variable domain in full (rest from reference TRBV2 and TRBJ2-1): EPEVTQTPSHQVTQMGQEVILRCVPISNHLYFYWYRQILGQKVEFLVSFYNNEISEKSEIFDDQFSVERPDGSNFTLKIRSTKLEDSAMYFCASSEAGPYNEQFFGPGTRLTVL.

V usage is TRBV4-1 and J usage is TRBJ1-1; D not resolved. The ends were cut back, 2 bases at V and 0 bases at J, with 10 bases in the middle. CDR3 size: 15 residues. CDR1 and CDR2 (germline): MGHRA, YSYEKL. The chain's CDR3 is CASSQTSPMNTEAFF. CDR3 DNA sequence: TGCGCCAGCAGCCAAACATCACCGATGAACACTGAAGCTTTCTTT.

This chain joins TRBV5-1 and TRBJ1-4; D remains ambiguous. V lost 3 bases, J lost 3 bases, and 9 bases lay in between. The CDR3 runs to 14 residues. Germline V gives CDR1 SGHRS, CDR2 YFSETQ. The CDR3, as DNA: TGCGCCAGCAGCTACTGGGAGTCTAATGAAAAACTGTTTTTT. Protein: CASSYWESNEKLFF.

The chain has TRBV11-3 and TRBJ2-7; 12 bases line up with TRBD1. Losses at the gene ends were 5 bases for V and 7 bases for J; bases not matched to a gene: 6. The germline gives CDR1 SGHNT, CDR2 YENEEA. The CDR3 has 14 amino acids. CDR3 region: CASSPGQGAGEQYF. CDR3 coding DNA: TGTGCCAGCAGCCCGGGACAGGGGGCGGGGGAGCAGTACTTC.

The chain couples TRBV29-1 to TRBJ2-5, with 9 bases identical to TRBD1. Germline V lookup: CDR1 SQVTM, CDR2 ANQGSEA. The CDR3 runs 14 residues. The trim removed 7 bases at V and 11 bases at J, leaving 17 bases unmatched. The CDR3 nucleotides read TGCAGCGGGGGGAAAGGGACAGGGCTCCGTGAGCAGTACTTC. Translated: CSGGKGTGLREQYF.

V and J are TRBV9 and TRBJ2-2; TRBD2 aligns across 7 bases. The CDR3 sequence is 14 residues long. From germline, CDR1 is SGDLS and CDR2 YYNGEE. Losses at the gene ends were 4 bases for V and 4 bases for J; bases not matched to a gene: 4. DNA for the CDR3: TGTGCCAGCAGCCCCCGGACTAGCACCGGGGAGCTGTTTTTT. The encoded protein is CASSPRTSTGELFF.

The gene calls are TRBV16 and TRBJ1-1; D is uncertain. This CDR3 has 12 amino acids. V lost 3 bases, J lost 11 bases, and 13 bases lay in between. Per the germline V gene, CDR1 is KGHSY and CDR2 is FQNENV. In DNA form, the CDR3 reads TGTGCCAGCAGCCAGGAAGGGAAATCGGCTTTCTTT. Protein product: CASSQEGKSAFF. The complete variable domain, with remaining parts taken from reference TRBV16 and TRBJ1-1, reads GEEVAQTPKHLVRGEGQKAKLYCAPIKGHSYVFWYQQVLKNEFKFLISFQNENVFDETGMPKERFSAKCLPNSPCSLEIQATKLEDSAVYFCASSQEGKSAFFGQGTRLTVV.

This chain connects TRBV19 to TRBJ1-2; D gene uncertain. The V and J ends lost 8 bases and 0 bases respectively, with 10 bases between them. The CDR3 has 13 residues. CDR1 LNHDA and CDR2 SQIVND come from the germline V gene (reference sequence). Written as DNA, the CDR3 is TGTGCCAGTGCAAGTTATCCTAACTATGGCTACACCTTC. Translating gives CASASYPNYGYTF. The full variable domain, with the rest looked up from reference TRBV19 and TRBJ1-2, is DGGITQSPKYLFRKEGQNVTLSCEQNLNHDAMYWYRQDPGQGLRLIYYSQIVNDFQKGDIAEGYSVSREKKESFPLTVTSAQKNPTAFYLCASASYPNYGYTFGSGTRLTVV.

A few counts support this clone. This chain uses TRBV2 with TRBJ2-2; 8 bases are a match to TRBD2. V lost 8 bases to trimming and J lost 8 bases; unmatched junction nucleotides: 16. Germline V lookup: CDR1 SNHLY, CDR2 FYNNEI. CDR3 length equals 16 residues. The CDR3 DNA sequence: TGTGCCAGCCGTGTCGGCCCGGGACTAGAGGCAGGGGAGCTGTTTTTT. Translating it yields CASRVGPGLEAGELFF.

CDR3 region: CASSQGWGPRGHPNTEAFF. CDR3 DNA sequence: TGCGCCAGCAGCCAAGGATGGGGTCCCCGGGGACACCCGAACACTGAAGCTTTCTTT. The chain employs TRBV4-1 and TRBJ1-1; D perhaps matches TRBD1 (6 bases). From germline, CDR1 is MGHRA and CDR2 YSYEKL. Trimming cost V 1 base and J 1 base, with 22 bases left between them. The CDR3 is 19 residues long.

Here the CDR3 DNA reads TGTGCCAGCAGCTTAGACAGCGGGGAGCTGTTTTTT. Its protein is CASSLDSGELFF. This chain connects TRBV7-2 to TRBJ2-2; D remains ambiguous. CDR3 length: 12 amino acids. CDR1 is SGHTA, CDR2 FQGNSA, per germline. V lost 1 base and J 7 bases, leaving 4 bases between the germline ends.

The DNA for the CDR3 is TGTGCCAGCAGCTACCAGGGCAGGGAGAACGGGGAGCTGTTTTTT. It specifies CASSYQGRENGELFF. This chain connects TRBV7-9 to TRBJ2-2; the D gene could be TRBD1 or TRBD2 (5 bases each). From germline, CDR1 is SEHNR and CDR2 FQNEAQ (reference sequence). Trimming removed 4 bases from V and 7 bases from J, with 16 bases in between. CDR3 length equals 15 residues.

The CDR3 DNA reads TGTGCCTGGAGCCCTGACTCTGGGGCCAACGTCCTGACTTTC. Translation gives CAWSPDSGANVLTF. V gene TRBV30 combines with J gene TRBJ2-6, with no clear D. The CDR3 spans 14 residues. Trimming left V 3 bases short and J 0 bases short, with 6 bases between. In germline, CDR1 is GTSNPN, CDR2 SVGIG (reference sequence).

This chain uses TRBV2 with TRBJ2-1; 12 positions agree with TRBD2. Unmatched junction bases numbered 4, after V lost 6 bases and J lost 7 bases. The germline gives CDR1 SNHLY, CDR2 FYNNEI. This CDR3 has 14 amino acids. The CDR3 DNA sequence: TGTGCCAGCAGCGGTGGACTAGCGGGAAATGAGCAGTTCTTC. It is translated as CASSGGLAGNEQFF.

The chain is built from TRBV19 and TRBJ1-2, with D perhaps matching TRBD1 (5 bases). The CDR3 is made up of 12 amino acids. Germline V gives CDR1 LNHDA, CDR2 SQIVND (reference sequence). V was shortened by 3 bases and J by 8 bases, with 10 bases between the two germline ends. In nucleotides, the CDR3 is TGTGCCAGTAGTATCAGGGACGGGGGCTACACCTTC. As protein: CASSIRDGGYTF.

The sample holds one count of this clone. The genes are TRBV4-2 and TRBJ1-3; perhaps TRBD1 as D (6 bases). There are 17 residues in the CDR3. Trimming pared 0 bases from V and 0 bases from J, leaving 12 bases between. From germline, CDR1 is LGHNA and CDR2 YNFKEQ. CDR3 in amino acids: CASSQERGGHSGNTIYF. The DNA for the CDR3 is TGTGCCAGCAGCCAAGAGAGGGGGGGGCACTCTGGAAACACCATATATTTT.